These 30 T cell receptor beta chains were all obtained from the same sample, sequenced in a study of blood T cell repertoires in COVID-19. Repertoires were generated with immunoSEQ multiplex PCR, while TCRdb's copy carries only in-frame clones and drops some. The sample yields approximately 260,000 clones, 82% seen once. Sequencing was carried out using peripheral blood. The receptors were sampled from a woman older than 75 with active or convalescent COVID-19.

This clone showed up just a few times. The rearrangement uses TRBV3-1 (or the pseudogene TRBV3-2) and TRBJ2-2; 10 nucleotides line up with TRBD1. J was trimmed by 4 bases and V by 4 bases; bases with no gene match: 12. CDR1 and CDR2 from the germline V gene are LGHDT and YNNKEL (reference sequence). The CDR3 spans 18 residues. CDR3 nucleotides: TGTGCCAGCAGCCCCTCTGTCACGGGACAGGGGCCCACCGGGGAGCTGTTTTTT. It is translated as CASSPSVTGQGPTGELFF.

This CDR3 reads CASGQVSGGRGETQYF. DNA of the CDR3: TGTGCCAGCGGCCAAGTTAGCGGGGGGCGTGGGGAGACCCAGTACTTC. The chain is built from TRBV5-4 and TRBJ2-5; 10 nucleotides agree with TRBD2. Per germline, CDR1 SGHNT and CDR2 YYREEE (reference sequence). Trimming at V came to 7 bases and at J to 5 bases, leaving 14 bases not matched to a gene. This CDR3 contains 16 residues. Using reference TRBV5-4 and TRBJ2-5 for the parts outside the CDR3, the full variable domain is ETGVTQSPTHLIKTRGQQVTLRCSSQSGHNTVSWYQQALGQGPQFIFQYYREEENGRGNFPPRFSGLQFPNYSSELNVNALELDDSALYLCASGQVSGGRGETQYFGPGTRLLVL.

CDR3 sequence reads: CASSVVSGGNTGELFF. The CDR3 nucleotides are TGTGCCAGCAGCGTGGTCTCGGGAGGTAACACCGGGGAGCTGTTTTTT. The genes are TRBV9 and TRBJ2-2; 7 bases are shared with TRBD2. The CDR3 loop spans 16 amino acids. Trimming removed 2 bases from V and 2 bases from J; junction bases left unmatched: 6. The V gene's germline CDR1 is SGDLS and CDR2 YYNGEE.

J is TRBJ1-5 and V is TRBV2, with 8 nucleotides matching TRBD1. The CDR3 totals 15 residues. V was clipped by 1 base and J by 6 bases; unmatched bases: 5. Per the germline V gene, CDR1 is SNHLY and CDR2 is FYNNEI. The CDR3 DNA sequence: TGTGCCAGCAGTGAAGACCAGGGGGCTTCTCAGCCCCAGCATTTT. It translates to CASSEDQGASQPQHF.

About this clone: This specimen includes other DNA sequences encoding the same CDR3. The CDR3 DNA is TGTGCCACCAGTGATCCGGGACAGGGGAATGAAAAACTGTTTTTT. Translation gives CATSDPGQGNEKLFF. J is TRBJ1-4 and V is TRBV24-1; 10 positions match TRBD1. V was pared by 3 bases and J by 5 bases, with 2 bases of the junction left unmatched. The V gene's germline CDR1 is KGHDR and CDR2 SFDVKD. CDR3 length: 15 amino acids.

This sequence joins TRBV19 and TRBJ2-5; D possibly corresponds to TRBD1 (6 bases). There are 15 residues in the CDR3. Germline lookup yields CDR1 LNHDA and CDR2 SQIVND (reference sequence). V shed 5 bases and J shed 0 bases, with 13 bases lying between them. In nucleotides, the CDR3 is TGTGCCAGTAGTTCAGCAGGGGCGTACCAAGAGACCCAGTACTTC. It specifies CASSSAGAYQETQYF.

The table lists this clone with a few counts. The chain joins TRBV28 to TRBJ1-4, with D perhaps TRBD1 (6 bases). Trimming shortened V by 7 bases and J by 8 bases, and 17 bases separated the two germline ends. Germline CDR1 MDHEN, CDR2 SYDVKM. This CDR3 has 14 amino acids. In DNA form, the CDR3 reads TGTGCCAGCATCACCTGGGGGCAGGAGGAAAAACTGTTTTTT. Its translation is CASITWGQEEKLFF.

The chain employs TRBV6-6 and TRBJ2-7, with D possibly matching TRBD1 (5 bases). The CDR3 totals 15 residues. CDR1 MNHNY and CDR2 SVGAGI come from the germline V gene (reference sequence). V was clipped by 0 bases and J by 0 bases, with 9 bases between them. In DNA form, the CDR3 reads TGTGCCAGCAGTTACTCCAAACAGGCCTCCTACGAGCAGTACTTC. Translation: CASSYSKQASYEQYF.

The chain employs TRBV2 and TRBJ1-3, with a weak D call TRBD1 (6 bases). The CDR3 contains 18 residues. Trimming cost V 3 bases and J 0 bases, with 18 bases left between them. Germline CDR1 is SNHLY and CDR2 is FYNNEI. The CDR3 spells CASSDQPYRDPSGNTIYF. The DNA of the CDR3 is TGTGCCAGCAGTGACCAACCCTACAGGGACCCCTCTGGAAACACCATATATTTT.

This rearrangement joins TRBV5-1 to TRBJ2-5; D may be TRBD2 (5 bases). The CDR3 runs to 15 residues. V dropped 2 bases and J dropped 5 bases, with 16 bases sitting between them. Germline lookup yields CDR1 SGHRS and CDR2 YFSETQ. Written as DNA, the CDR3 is TGCGCCAGCAGCTTTGGAGGAGCGTCGGGGGAGACCCAGTACTTC. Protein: CASSFGGASGETQYF.

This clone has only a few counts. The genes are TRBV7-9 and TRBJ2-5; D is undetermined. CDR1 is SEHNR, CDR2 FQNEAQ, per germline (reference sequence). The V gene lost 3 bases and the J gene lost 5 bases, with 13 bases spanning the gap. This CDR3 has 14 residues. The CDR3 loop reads CASSLEILFETQYF. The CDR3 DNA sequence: TGTGCCAGCAGCTTGGAGATACTTTTCGAGACCCAGTACTTC.

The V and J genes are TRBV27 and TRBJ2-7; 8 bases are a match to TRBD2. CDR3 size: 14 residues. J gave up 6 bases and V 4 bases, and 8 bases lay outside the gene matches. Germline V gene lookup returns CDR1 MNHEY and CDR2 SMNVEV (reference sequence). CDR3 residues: CASSSRAGVREQYF. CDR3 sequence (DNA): TGTGCCAGCAGTTCTCGAGCGGGAGTGCGCGAGCAGTACTTC.

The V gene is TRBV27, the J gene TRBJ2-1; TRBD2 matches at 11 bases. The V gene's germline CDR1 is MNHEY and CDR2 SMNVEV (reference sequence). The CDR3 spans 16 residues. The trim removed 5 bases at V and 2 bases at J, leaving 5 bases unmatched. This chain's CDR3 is CASSKGTSGPYNEQFF. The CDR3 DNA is TGTGCCAGCAGTAAAGGGACTAGCGGACCCTACAATGAGCAGTTCTTC.

CDR3 sequence (DNA): TGTGCCAGCAGTTTCGGGAGGGGGGCTGAAGCTTTCTTT. Translation: CASSFGRGAEAFF. The rearrangement links TRBV12-3 or TRBV12-4 to TRBJ1-1, with D perhaps TRBD1 (6 bases). V was cut by 3 bases and J by 6 bases, with 11 bases left in between. The length of the CDR3 is 13 residues.

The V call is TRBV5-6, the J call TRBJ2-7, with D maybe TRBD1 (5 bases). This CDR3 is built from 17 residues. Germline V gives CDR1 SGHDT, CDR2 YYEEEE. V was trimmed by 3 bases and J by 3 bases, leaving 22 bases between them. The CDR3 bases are TGTGCCAGCAGCTCAAGGTATTTATTCAGGGTAAGCTACGAGCAGTACTTC. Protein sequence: CASSSRYLFRVSYEQYF.

The DNA of the CDR3 is TGTGCCAGCAGCTCTATGACAGGGGGCGTGACTGAAGCTTTCTTT. Amino acid sequence: CASSSMTGGVTEAFF. J is TRBJ1-1 and V is TRBV9; TRBD1 aligns across 10 bases. This CDR3 region has 15 residues. From germline, CDR1 is SGDLS and CDR2 YYNGEE. Unmatched junction bases numbered 8, after V lost 4 bases and J lost 5 bases.

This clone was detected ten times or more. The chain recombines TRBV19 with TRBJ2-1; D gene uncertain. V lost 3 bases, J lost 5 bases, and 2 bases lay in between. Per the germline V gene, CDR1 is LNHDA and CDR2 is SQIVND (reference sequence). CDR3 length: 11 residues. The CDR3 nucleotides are TGTGCCAGTAGTATTAACAATGAGCAGTTCTTC. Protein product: CASSINNEQFF.

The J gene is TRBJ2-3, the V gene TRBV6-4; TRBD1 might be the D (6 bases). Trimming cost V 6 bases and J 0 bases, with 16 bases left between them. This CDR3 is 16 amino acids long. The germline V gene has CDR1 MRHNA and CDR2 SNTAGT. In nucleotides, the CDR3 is TGTGCCAGCAGCCAACAGACAGGCTTTAGCACAGATACGCAGTATTTT. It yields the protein CASSQQTGFSTDTQYF.

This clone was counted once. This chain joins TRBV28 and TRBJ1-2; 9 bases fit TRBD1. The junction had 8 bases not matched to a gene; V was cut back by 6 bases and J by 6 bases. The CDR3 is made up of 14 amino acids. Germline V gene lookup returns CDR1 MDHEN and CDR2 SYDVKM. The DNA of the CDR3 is TGTGCCAGCAGCCAAGGAGACAGGGGGGATGGCTACACCTTC. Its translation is CASSQGDRGDGYTF.

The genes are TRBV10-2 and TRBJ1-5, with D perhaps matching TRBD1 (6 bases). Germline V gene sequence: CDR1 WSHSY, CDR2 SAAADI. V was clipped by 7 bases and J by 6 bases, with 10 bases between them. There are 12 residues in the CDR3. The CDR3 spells CASNRVGQPQHF. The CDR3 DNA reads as TGCGCCAGCAACAGGGTCGGTCAGCCCCAGCATTTT.

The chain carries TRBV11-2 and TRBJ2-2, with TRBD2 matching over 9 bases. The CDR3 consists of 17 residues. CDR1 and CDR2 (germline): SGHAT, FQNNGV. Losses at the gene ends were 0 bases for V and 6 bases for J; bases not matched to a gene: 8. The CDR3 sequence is CASSLDPASGVAGELFF. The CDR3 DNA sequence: TGTGCCAGCAGCTTAGATCCTGCTAGCGGGGTAGCCGGGGAGCTGTTTTTT.

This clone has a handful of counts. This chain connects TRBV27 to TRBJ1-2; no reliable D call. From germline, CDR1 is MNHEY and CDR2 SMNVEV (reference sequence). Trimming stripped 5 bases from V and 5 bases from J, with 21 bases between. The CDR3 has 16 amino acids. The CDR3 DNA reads TGTGCCAGCAGTCGCGACCGCGCGGCCATTAGTTATGGCTACACCTTC. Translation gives CASSRDRAAISYGYTF.

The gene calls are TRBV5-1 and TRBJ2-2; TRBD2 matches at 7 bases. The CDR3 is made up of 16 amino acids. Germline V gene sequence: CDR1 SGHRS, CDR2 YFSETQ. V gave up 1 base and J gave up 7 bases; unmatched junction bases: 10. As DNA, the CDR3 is TGCGCCAGCAGCTTGCGCCCTAGCGGTGAGAGCGGGGAGCTGTTTTTT. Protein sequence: CASSLRPSGESGELFF. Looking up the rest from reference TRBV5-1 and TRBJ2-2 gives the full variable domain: KAGVTQTPRYLIKTRGQQVTLSCSPISGHRSVSWYQQTPGQGLQFLFEYFSETQRNKGNFPGRFSGRQFSNSRSEMNVSTLELGDSALYLCASSLRPSGESGELFFGEGSRLTVL.

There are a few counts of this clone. For the CDR3, the DNA is TGTGCCAGCAGTGTGCGGGGTCCCCGGGGCTACACCTTC. This encodes CASSVRGPRGYTF. The chain links TRBV2 to TRBJ1-2; D call uncertain. The CDR3 loop spans 13 amino acids. Trimming removed 4 bases from V and 8 bases from J, with 14 bases in between. Germline CDR1 reads SNHLY; CDR2 reads FYNNEI. Variable domain in full (rest from reference TRBV2 and TRBJ1-2): EPEVTQTPSHQVTQMGQEVILRCVPISNHLYFYWYRQILGQKVEFLVSFYNNEISEKSEIFDDQFSVERPDGSNFTLKIRSTKLEDSAMYFCASSVRGPRGYTFGSGTRLTVV.

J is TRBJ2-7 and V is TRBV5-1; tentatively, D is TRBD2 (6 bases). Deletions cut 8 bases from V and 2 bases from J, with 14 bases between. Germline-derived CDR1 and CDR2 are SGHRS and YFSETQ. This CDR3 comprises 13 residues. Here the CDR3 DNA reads TGCGCCAGTAAGCTAGGAGGGACCTACGAGCAGTACTTC. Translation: CASKLGGTYEQYF.

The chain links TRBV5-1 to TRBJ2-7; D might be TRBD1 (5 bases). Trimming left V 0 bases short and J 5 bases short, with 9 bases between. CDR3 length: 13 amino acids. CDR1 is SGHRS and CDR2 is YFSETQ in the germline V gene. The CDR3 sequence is CASSLGQKNEQYF. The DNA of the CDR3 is TGCGCCAGCAGCTTGGGACAGAAGAACGAGCAGTACTTC.

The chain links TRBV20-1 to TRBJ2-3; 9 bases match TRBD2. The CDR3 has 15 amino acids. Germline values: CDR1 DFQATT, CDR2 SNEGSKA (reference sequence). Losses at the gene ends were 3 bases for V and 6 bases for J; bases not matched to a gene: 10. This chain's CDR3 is CSASMRGGLWDTQYF. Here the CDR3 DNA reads TGCAGTGCTAGTATGCGGGGGGGCCTATGGGATACGCAGTATTTT.

CDR3 sequence (DNA): TGTGCCAGCAGTGAAAGGACAGCTCTTAATAATTCACCCCTCCACTTT. Residues: CASSERTALNNSPLHF. The V gene is TRBV2, the J gene TRBJ1-6; D might be TRBD1 (6 bases). Looked up from germline, CDR1 is SNHLY and CDR2 is FYNNEI. Between the trimmed V and J ends, which lost 2 bases and 5 bases, there was a span of 13 bases. The CDR3 extends over 16 amino acids.

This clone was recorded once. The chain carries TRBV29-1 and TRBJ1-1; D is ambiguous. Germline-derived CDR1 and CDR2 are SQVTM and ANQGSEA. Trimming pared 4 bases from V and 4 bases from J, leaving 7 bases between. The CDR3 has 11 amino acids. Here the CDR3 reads CSVVRSTEAFF. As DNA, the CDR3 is TGCAGCGTTGTCAGATCCACTGAAGCTTTCTTT.

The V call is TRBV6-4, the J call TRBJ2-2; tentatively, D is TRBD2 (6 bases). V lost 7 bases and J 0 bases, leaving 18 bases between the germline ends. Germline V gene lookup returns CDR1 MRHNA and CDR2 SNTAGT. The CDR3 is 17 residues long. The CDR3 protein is CASTPGGVSANTGELFF. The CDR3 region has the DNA TGTGCCAGCACCCCCGGAGGGGTTTCCGCGAACACCGGGGAGCTGTTTTTT.